This note documents a single TCR beta chain sequence. Generated by immunoSEQ multiplex PCR, the TCRdb table keeps only in-frame clones and is missing some. The data show around 180,000 clones, 79% seen once. The data originate from a study of blood T cell repertoires in COVID-19. Study information: Both acute and convalescent COVID-19 samples were obtained from the United States, Italy and Spain.

The V gene's germline CDR1 is ENHRY and CDR2 SYGVKD. The CDR3 has 19 amino acids. V lost 0 bases, J lost 0 bases, and 6 bases stayed unmatched. The receptor was isolated from a man in his sixties with active or convalescent COVID-19. The sample taken for sequencing was peripheral blood. The chain uses TRBV10-3 and TRBJ2-1, with TRBD2 identical over 12 bases. DNA for the CDR3: TGTGCCATCAGTGAGTCCAAGACTAGCGGGGGAACCTCCTACAATGAGCAGTTCTTC. This sequence encodes CAISESKTSGGTSYNEQFF.